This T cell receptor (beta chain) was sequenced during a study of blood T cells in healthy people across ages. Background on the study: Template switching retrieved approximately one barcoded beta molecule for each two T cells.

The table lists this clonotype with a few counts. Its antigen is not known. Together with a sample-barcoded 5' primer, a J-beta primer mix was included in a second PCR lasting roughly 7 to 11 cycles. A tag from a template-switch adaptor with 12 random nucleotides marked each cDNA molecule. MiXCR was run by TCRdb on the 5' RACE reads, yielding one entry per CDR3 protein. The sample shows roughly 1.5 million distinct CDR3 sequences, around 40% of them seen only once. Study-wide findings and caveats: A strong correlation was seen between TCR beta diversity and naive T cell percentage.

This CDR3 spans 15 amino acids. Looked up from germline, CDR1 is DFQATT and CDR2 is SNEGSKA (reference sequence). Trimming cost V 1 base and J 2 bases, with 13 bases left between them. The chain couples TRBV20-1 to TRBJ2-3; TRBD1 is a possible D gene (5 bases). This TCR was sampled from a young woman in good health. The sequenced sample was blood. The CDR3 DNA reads TGCAGTGCTAGAGCTGGGGCAGGGTTCACAGATACGCAGTATTTT. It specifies CSARAGAGFTDTQYF.